The 7 T cell receptor beta chains presented below share a single source sample, sequenced in a study of OX40 agonist ivuxolimab in advanced cancers. Measured with immunoSEQ multiplex PCR; TCRdb has only the in-frame clones, and not every one. The sample has about 42,000 clones, approximately 90% seen once. The sample in question was CD4+ or CD8+ T cells sorted from blood, obtained in a trial of the OX40 agonist ivuxolimab. Receptors originate from an adult with an advanced solid tumor such as melanoma, head and neck, liver or kidney cancer.

This chain connects TRBV5-1 to TRBJ2-5, with D possibly being TRBD2 (6 bases). The CDR3 contains 15 residues. V was clipped by 4 bases and J by 4 bases, with 17 bases between them. Germline CDR1 reads SGHRS; CDR2 reads YFSETQ. The CDR3 loop reads CASSPRGPPIETQYF. The CDR3 DNA is TGCGCCAGCAGCCCGCGGGGACCCCCGATAGAGACCCAGTACTTC.

The chain recombines TRBV5-6 with TRBJ2-2, with TRBD1 identical over 10 bases. The CDR3 has 17 residues. The germline V gene has CDR1 SGHDT and CDR2 YYEEEE. J was trimmed by 7 bases and V by 1 base; bases with no gene match: 10. The CDR3 here is CASSLFVTGGAGGELFF. Here the CDR3 DNA reads TGTGCCAGCAGCTTGTTTGTGACAGGGGGCGCGGGCGGGGAGCTGTTTTTT.

The genes are TRBV5-5 and TRBJ1-5; D gene unclear. The CDR3 runs 16 residues. Germline loops: CDR1 SGHKS, CDR2 YYEKEE (reference sequence). Trimming took 0 bases from V and 3 from J, leaving 13 bases between them. CDR3 sequence reads: CASSLAPSSVNQPQHF. The CDR3 region has the DNA TGTGCCAGCAGCTTGGCCCCATCCTCGGTCAATCAGCCCCAGCATTTT.

The rearrangement links TRBV14 to TRBJ1-2, with 7 bases fitting TRBD1. J was trimmed by 5 bases and V by 5 bases; bases with no gene match: 5. Looked up from germline, CDR1 is SGHDN and CDR2 is FVKESK. The CDR3 runs 13 residues. CDR3 amino acids: CASSSGQTYGYTF. Written as DNA, the CDR3 is TGTGCCAGCAGCTCGGGACAGACGTATGGCTACACCTTC. The full variable domain, completed using reference TRBV14 and TRBJ1-2, is EAGVTQFPSHSVIEKGQTVTLRCDPISGHDNLYWYRRVMGKEIKFLLHFVKESKQDESGMPNNRFLAERTGGTYSTLKVQPAELEDSGVYFCASSSGQTYGYTFGSGTRLTVV.

This rearrangement joins TRBV28 to TRBJ2-3; possibly TRBD1 for D (6 bases). The CDR3 spans 14 residues. Trimming removed 3 bases at V and 4 bases at J, with 11 bases between. Germline V gives CDR1 MDHEN, CDR2 SYDVKM. CDR3 protein: CASSFAGAPDTQYF. The DNA for the CDR3 is TGTGCCAGCAGTTTTGCAGGGGCCCCAGATACGCAGTATTTT.

This sequence joins TRBV19 and TRBJ2-3, with TRBD2 matching 10 bases. This CDR3 has 16 residues. The germline V gene encodes CDR1 LNHDA and CDR2 SQIVND (reference sequence). The J segment lost 2 bases and the V segment lost 3 bases, leaving 5 bases of the junction unmatched. CDR3 residues: CASSIQTSGNTDTQYF. The CDR3 coding sequence is TGTGCCAGTAGTATCCAAACTAGCGGGAACACAGATACGCAGTATTTT.

This chain links TRBV15 with TRBJ1-1; no clear D gene. The V gene's germline CDR1 is LNHNV and CDR2 YYDKDF (reference sequence). This CDR3 has 13 residues. V was cut by 1 base and J by 7 bases, with 10 bases left in between. The CDR3 DNA reads TGTGCCACCAGCAGAGTGATACAGAGTGAAGCTTTCTTT. Amino acid sequence: CATSRVIQSEAFF. Complete variable domain (other parts from reference TRBV15 and TRBJ1-1): DAMVIQNPRYQVTQFGKPVTLSCSQTLNHNVMYWYQQKSSQAPKLLFHYYDKDFNNEADTPDNFQSRRPNTSFCFLDIRSPGLGDTAMYLCATSRVIQSEAFFGQGTRLTVV.